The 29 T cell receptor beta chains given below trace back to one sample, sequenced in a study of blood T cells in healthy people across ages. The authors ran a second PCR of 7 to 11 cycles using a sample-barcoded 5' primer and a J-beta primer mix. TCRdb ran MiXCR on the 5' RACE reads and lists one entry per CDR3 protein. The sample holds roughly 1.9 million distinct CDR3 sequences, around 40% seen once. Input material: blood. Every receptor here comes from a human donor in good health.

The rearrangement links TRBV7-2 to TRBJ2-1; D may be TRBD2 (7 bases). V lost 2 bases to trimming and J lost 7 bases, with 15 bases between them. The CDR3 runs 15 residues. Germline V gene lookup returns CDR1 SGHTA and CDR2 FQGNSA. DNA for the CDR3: TGTGCCAGCAGCTTACGAGGGGGGGACTTGAATGAGCAGTTCTTC. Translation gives CASSLRGGDLNEQFF. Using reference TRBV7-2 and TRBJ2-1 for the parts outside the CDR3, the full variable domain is GAGVSQSPSNKVTEKGKDVELRCDPISGHTALYWYRQSLGQGLEFLIYFQGNSAPDKSGLPSDRFSAERTGGSVSTLTIQRTQQEDSAVYLCASSLRGGDLNEQFFGPGTRLTVL.

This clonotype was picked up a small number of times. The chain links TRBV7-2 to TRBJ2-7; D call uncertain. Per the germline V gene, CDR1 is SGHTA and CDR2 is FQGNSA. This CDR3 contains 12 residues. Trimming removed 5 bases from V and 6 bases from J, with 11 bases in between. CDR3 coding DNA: TGTGCCAGCAGCGTGGCCAGTAGCGAGCAGTACTTC. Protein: CASSVASSEQYF. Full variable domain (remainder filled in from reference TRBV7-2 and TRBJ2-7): GAGVSQSPSNKVTEKGKDVELRCDPISGHTALYWYRQSLGQGLEFLIYFQGNSAPDKSGLPSDRFSAERTGGSVSTLTIQRTQQEDSAVYLCASSVASSEQYFGPGTRLTVT.

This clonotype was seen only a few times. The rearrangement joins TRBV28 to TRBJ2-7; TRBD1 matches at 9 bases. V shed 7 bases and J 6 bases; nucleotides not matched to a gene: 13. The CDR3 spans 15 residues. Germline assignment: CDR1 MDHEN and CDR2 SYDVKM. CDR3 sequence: CASKFGLQGAIEQYF. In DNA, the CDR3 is TGTGCCAGCAAATTTGGGCTACAGGGGGCAATCGAGCAGTACTTC.

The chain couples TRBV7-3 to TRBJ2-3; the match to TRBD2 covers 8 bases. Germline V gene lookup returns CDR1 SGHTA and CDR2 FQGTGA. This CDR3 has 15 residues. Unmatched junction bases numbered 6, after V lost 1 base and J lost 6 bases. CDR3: CASSLIGGDYDTQYF. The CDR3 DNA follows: TGTGCCAGCAGCTTAATCGGGGGGGATTATGATACGCAGTATTTT.

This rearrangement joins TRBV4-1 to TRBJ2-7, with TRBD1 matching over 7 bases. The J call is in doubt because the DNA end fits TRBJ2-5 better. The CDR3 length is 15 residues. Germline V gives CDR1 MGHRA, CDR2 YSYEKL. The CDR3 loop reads CASSFRTGPPETQYF. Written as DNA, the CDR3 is TGCGCCAGCAGCTTCCGGACAGGCCCCCCAGAGACCCAGTACTTC.

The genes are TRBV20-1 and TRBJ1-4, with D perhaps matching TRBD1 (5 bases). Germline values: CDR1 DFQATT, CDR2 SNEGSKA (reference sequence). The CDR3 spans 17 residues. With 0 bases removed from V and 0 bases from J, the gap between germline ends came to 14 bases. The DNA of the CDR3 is TGCAGTGCTAGAGATTGGGGGGTTCCCGCAACTAATGAAAAACTGTTTTTT. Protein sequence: CSARDWGVPATNEKLFF.

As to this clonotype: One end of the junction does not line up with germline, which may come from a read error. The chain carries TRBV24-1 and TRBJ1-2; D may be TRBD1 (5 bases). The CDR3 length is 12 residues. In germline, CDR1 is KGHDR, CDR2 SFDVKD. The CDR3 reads CAASPPGGGYTF. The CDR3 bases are TGTGCCGCCAGTCCTCCCGGGGGAGGCTACACCTTC.

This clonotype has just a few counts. CDR3 nucleotides: TGTGCCAGTACCCCCGACTCTGTTTCTGAGACCCAGTACTTC. It yields the protein CASTPDSVSETQYF. The gene calls are TRBV19 and TRBJ2-5; D ambiguous. This CDR3 is 14 amino acids long. V gave up 7 bases and J gave up 5 bases, with 17 bases separating them. The germline V gene has CDR1 LNHDA and CDR2 SQIVND (reference sequence).

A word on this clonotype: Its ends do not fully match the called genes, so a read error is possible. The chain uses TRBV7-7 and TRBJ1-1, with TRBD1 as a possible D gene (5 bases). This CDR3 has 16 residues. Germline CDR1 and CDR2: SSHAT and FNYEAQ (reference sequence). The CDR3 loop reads CASSLIGVGEETEAFF. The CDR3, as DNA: TGTGCTAGCAGCCTCATCGGGGTGGGGGAAGAGACTGAAGCTTTCTTT.

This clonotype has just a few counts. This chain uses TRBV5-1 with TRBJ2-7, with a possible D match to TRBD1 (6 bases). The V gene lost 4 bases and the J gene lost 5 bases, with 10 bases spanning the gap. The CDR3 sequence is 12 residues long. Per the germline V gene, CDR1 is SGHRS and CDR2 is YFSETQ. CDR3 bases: TGCGCCAGCAGCGTGCCAGGGGACGAGCAGTACTTC. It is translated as CASSVPGDEQYF.

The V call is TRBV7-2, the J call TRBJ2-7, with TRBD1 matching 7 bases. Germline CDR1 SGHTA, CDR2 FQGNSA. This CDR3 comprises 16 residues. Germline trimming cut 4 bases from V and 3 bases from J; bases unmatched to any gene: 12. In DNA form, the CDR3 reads TGTGCCAGCAGCTCAAGTGAGGTTTCAGGGGGCTACGAGCAGTACTTC. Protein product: CASSSSEVSGGYEQYF.

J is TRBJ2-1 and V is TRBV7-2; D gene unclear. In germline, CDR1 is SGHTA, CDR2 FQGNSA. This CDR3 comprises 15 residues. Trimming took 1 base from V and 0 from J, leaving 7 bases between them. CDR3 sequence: CASSLVDGSYNEQFF. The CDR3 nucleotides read TGTGCCAGCAGCTTAGTTGACGGCTCCTACAATGAGCAGTTCTTC.

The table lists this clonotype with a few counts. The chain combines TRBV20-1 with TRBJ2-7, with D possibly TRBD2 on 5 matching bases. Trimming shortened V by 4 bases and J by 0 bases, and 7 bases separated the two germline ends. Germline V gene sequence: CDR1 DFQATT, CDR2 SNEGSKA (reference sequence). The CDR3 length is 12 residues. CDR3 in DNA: TGCAGTGCTAAGCGGAGCTCCTACGAGCAGTACTTC. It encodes CSAKRSSYEQYF.

CDR3 sequence reads: CASTPNFNEQFF. The DNA for the CDR3 is TGTGCCAGCACCCCGAATTTTAACGAGCAGTTCTTC. The chain recombines TRBV6-6 with TRBJ2-1; no clear D. Trimming removed 7 bases from V and 10 bases from J, with 14 bases in between. CDR3 length: 12 residues. Germline V gene data show CDR1 as MNHNY and CDR2 as SVGAGI (reference sequence).

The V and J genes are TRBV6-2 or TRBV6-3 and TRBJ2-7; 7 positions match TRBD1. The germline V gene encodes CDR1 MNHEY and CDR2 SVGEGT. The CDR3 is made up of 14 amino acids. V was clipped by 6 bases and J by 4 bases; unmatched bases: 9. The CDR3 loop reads CASRWDSQSYEQYF. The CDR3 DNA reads TGTGCCAGCAGGTGGGACAGCCAGTCGTACGAGCAGTACTTC.

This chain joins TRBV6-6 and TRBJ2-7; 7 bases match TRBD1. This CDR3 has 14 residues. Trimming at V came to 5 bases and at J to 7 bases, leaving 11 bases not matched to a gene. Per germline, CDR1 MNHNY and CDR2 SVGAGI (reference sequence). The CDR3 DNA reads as TGTGCCAGCAGTGTAGGACAGGTTGGTTGGGAGCAGTACTTC. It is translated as CASSVGQVGWEQYF.

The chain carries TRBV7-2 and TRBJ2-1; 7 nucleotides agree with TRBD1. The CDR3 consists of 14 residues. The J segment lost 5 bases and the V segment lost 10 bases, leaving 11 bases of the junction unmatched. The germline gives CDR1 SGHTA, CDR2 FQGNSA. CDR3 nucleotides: TGTGCCACTTCAATCGGGACAGCAAACAATGAGCAGTTCTTC. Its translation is CATSIGTANNEQFF.

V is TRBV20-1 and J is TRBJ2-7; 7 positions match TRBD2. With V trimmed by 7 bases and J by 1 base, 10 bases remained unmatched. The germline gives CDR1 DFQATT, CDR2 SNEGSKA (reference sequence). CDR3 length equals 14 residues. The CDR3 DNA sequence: TGCAGTGGGGCGAGCGGGGCCTTTTCCTACGAGCAGTACTTC. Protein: CSGASGAFSYEQYF.

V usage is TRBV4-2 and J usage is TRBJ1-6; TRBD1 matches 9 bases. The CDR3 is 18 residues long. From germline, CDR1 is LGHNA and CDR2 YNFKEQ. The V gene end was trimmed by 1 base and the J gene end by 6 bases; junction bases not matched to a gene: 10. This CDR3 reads CASSQGILGTGTNSPLHF. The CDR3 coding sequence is TGTGCCAGCAGCCAAGGGATTTTGGGGACAGGGACTAATTCACCCCTCCACTTT.

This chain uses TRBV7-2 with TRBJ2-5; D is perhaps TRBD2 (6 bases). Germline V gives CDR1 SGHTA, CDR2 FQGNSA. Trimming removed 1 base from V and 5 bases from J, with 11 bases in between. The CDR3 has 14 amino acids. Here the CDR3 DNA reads TGTGCCAGCAGCTTAGACGCGGGAAGGGAGACCCAGTACTTC. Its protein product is CASSLDAGRETQYF.

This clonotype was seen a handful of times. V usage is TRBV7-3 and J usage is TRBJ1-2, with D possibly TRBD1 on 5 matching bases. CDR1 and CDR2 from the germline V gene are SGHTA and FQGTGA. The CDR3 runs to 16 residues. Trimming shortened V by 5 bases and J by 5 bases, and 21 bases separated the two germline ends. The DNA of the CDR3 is TGTGCCAGCAGCCTCGGAGACGGGGCCGCTACTTATGGCTACACCTTC. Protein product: CASSLGDGAATYGYTF.

This CDR3 reads CASSPGKAFF. CDR3 DNA: TGTGCCAGCAGCCCCGGAAAAGCTTTCTTT. The gene calls are TRBV6-5 and TRBJ1-1, with no clear D. The CDR3 sequence is 10 residues long. V was shortened by 6 bases and J by 9 bases, with 8 bases between the two germline ends. The germline V gene encodes CDR1 MNHEY and CDR2 SVGAGI.

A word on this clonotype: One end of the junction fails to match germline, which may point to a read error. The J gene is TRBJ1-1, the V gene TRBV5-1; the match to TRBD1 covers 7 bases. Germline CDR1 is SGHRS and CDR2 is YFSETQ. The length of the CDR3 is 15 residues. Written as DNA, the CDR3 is TGCGCCAGCAGCTCCCAGGGGGACGGGAACACTGAGGCTTTCTTT. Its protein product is CASSSQGDGNTEAFF.

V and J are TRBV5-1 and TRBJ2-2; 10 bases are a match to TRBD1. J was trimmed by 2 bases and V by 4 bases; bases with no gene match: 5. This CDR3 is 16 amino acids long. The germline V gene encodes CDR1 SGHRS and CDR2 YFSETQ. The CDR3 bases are TGCGCCAGCAGCCAAGACAGGGGGCGAAACACCGGGGAGCTGTTTTTT. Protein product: CASSQDRGRNTGELFF.

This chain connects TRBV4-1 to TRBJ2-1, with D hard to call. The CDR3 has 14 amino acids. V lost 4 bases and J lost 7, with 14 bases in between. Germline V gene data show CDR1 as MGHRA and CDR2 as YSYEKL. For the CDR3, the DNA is TGCGCCAGCAGCCGGCACTCGGACGGGAATGAGCAGTTCTTC. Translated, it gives CASSRHSDGNEQFF.

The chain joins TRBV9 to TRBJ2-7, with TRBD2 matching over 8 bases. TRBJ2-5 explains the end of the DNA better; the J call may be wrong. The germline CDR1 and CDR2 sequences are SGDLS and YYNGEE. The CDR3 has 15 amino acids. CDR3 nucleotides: TGTGCCAGCAGCGTAGCGGGACTAGGAGTGGAGACCCAGTACTTC. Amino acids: CASSVAGLGVETQYF.

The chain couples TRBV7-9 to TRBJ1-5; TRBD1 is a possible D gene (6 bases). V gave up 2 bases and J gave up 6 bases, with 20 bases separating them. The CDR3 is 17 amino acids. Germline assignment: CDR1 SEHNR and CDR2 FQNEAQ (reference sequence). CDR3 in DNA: TGTGCCAGCAGCTTAACAACAGAACAGGGTTGGGGTCAGCCCCAGCATTTT. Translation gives CASSLTTEQGWGQPQHF.

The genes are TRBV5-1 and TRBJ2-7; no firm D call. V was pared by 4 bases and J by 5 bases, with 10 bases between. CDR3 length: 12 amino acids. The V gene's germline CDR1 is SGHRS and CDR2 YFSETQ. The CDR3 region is CASSGLRNEQYF. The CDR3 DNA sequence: TGCGCCAGCAGCGGCCTGAGAAACGAGCAGTACTTC.

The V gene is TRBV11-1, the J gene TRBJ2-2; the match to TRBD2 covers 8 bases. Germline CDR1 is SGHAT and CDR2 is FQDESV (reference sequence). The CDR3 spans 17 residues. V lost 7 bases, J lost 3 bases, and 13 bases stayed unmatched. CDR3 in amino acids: CASNIAGGPFYTGELFF. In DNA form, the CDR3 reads TGTGCCAGCAACATCGCGGGAGGTCCCTTTTACACCGGGGAGCTGTTTTTT.